These T cell receptor beta chains were read from a single sample in a study of PD-1 blockade in classical Hodgkin lymphoma. Clones were sequenced by immunoSEQ multiplex PCR, and TCRdb holds only the in-frame ones, with some missing. This table holds more than 90,000 clones, around 89% found once. The input for sequencing was peripheral blood mononuclear cells (PBMCs), taken before the second cycle of nivolumab. The receptors come from a human donor with classical Hodgkin lymphoma. Both conserved end residues are part of each CDR3. D genes are given only for firm matches. Clone size appears in some rows only: once, few, many, or a class for an expanded clone.

>few|TRBJ1-2|13|.|TRBV12-5
TGTGCTAGTGGCCTCGACACCTACTACGGCTACACCTTC
CASGLDTYYGYTF
>.|TRBJ2-2|15|.|TRBV10-3
TGTGCCATCAGTGAGTCCGGTCCCCACACCGGGGAGCTGTTTTTT
CAISESGPHTGELFF
>.|TRBJ2-6|16|.|TRBV2
TGTGCCAGCAGTGAGAGGGGAGACTCTGGGGCCAACGTCCTGACTTTC
CASSERGDSGANVLTF
>.|TRBJ2-3|16|TRBD1|TRBV5-8
TGTGCCAGCAGCCCCGACAGGGGGTCGAGCACAGATACGCAGTATTTT
CASSPDRGSSTDTQYF
>.|TRBJ2-3|18|TRBD2|TRBV7-3
TGTGCCAGCAGCTTAAGGCGGGCGACTAGCGGGGGCCCAGATACGCAGTATTTT
CASSLRRATSGGPDTQYF
>.|TRBJ1-4|15|.|TRBV19
TGTGCCAGTAGTATTACTCACCTCCTAAATGAAAAACTGTTTTTT
CASSITHLLNEKLFF
>.|TRBJ1-4|15|TRBD1|TRBV11-2
TGTGCCAGCAGCAAAGAGGGGGCGTTGGGTGAAAAACTGTTTTTT
CASSKEGALGEKLFF
>.|TRBJ2-7|14|.|TRBV19
TGTGCCAGTAGCGCAAATCCGGGGGGCCACGAGCAGTACTTC
CASSANPGGHEQYF
>.|TRBJ2-3|13|.|TRBV2
TGTGCCAGCAGGGGGCCTGCCACAGATACGCAGTATTTT
CASRGPATDTQYF
>.|TRBJ1-2|13|.|TRBV4-2
TGTGCCAGCAGCCAAGACGGCCGGTATGGCTACACCTTC
CASSQDGRYGYTF
>few|TRBJ1-2|13|.|TRBV6-1
TGTGCCAGCAGTGAGCAGGGGAAGTACGGCTACACCTTC
CASSEQGKYGYTF
>.|TRBJ1-1|15|.|TRBV27
TGTGCCAGCAGTTCCCGACCCGGCCGGTTGACTGAAGCTTTCTTT
CASSSRPGRLTEAFF
>.|TRBJ1-2|13|TRBD1|TRBV29-1
TGCAGCTCCCCCATCTCCGGGACAGATGGCTACACCTTC
CSSPISGTDGYTF
>few|TRBJ1-1|12|TRBD1|TRBV10-1
TGCGCCAGCAGTGGACAGGGCACTGAAGCTTTCTTT
CASSGQGTEAFF
>.|TRBJ2-1|19|TRBD2|TRBV7-2
TGTGCCAGCAGCTCGCAGAAAGCGGGGGGGCCACGGCTTTGGAATGAGCAGTTCTTC
CASSSQKAGGPRLWNEQFF
>.|TRBJ1-1|15|TRBD1|TRBV4-3
TGCGCCAGCAGCCAAGCCACAGGGGGTCTCACTGAAGCTTTCTTT
CASSQATGGLTEAFF
>.|TRBJ1-1|13|TRBD1|TRBV5-8
TGTGCCAGCAGCTTGGCGGGACAGGTCGAAGCTTTCTTT
CASSLAGQVEAFF
>.|TRBJ1-1|18|.|TRBV5-6
TGTGCCAGCAGCTTGGTGGAGGGGGAGGATCACTCGAACACTGAAGCTTTCTTT
CASSLVEGEDHSNTEAFF
>.|TRBJ2-1|15|.|TRBV25-1
TGTGCCAGCAGTGCCCTTGAAAGCTCCTACAATGAGCAGTTCTTC
CASSALESSYNEQFF
>.|TRBJ1-3|14|.|TRBV19
TGTGCCAGCCGGGACTTCCTCTCTGGAAACACCATATATTTT
CASRDFLSGNTIYF
>.|TRBJ1-1|13|.|TRBV19
TGTGCCAGTAGTATTAGGGGATACACTGAAGCTTTCTTT
CASSIRGYTEAFF
>.|TRBJ2-3|14|TRBD2|TRBV14
TGTGCCAGCAGCCTCGCGGGGGGCACAGATACGCAGTATTTT
CASSLAGGTDTQYF
>.|TRBJ2-2|12|.|TRBV7-3
TGTGCCAGCACTACGGATGCCGGGGAGCTGTTTTTT
CASTTDAGELFF
>.|TRBJ1-2|14|TRBD1|TRBV28
TGTGCCAGCGCCCAGACAGGGGGCGACTATGGCTACACCTTC
CASAQTGGDYGYTF
>few|TRBJ1-4|14|.|TRBV2
TGTGCCAGCAGGGAGATCTCGGCTAATGAAAAACTGTTTTTT
CASREISANEKLFF
>.|TRBJ1-5|14|.|TRBV6-5
TGTGCCAGCAAGGCGGGGGGGCTCCCAGGGCCCCAGCATTTT
CASKAGGLPGPQHF
>.|TRBJ1-1|14|TRBD1|TRBV9
TGTGCCAGCAGCGCCACAGGGGGGGGTTCCCTAGCTTTCTTT
CASSATGGGSLAFF
>.|TRBJ1-2|15|.|TRBV4-3
TGCGCCAGCAGCCAAGACCTGGACAGCCCCTATGGCTACACCTTC
CASSQDLDSPYGYTF
>.|TRBJ2-3|13|TRBD2|TRBV29-1
TGCAGCGCGGCGGGACTAAGCACAGATACGCAGTATTTT
CSAAGLSTDTQYF
>.|TRBJ2-1|17|TRBD2|TRBV29-1
TGCAGCGTTGAAGAGCGACGGCTGCACGGGGGGGTCAATGAGCAGTTCTTC
CSVEERRLHGGVNEQFF
>.|TRBJ2-3|15|TRBD2|TRBV5-1
TGCGCCAGCAGCGGGGGCGGGGGGGCCACAGATACGCAGTATTTT
CASSGGGGATDTQYF
>.|TRBJ1-1|15|.|TRBV5-1
TGCGCCAGCAGCTTCAGCGGGGTGGGGAGCTCTGAAGCTTTCTTT
CASSFSGVGSSEAFF
>.|TRBJ1-2|15|.|TRBV11-3
TGTGCCAGCAGCTTAGAGCCGGGGGAGGGCTATGGCTACACCTTC
CASSLEPGEGYGYTF
>once|TRBJ2-7|13|.|TRBV11-2
TGTGCCAGCAGCTTCGGAGCTAACTACGAGCAGTACTTC
CASSFGANYEQYF
>.|TRBJ1-5|15|.|TRBV7-6
TGTGCCAGCAGCTTAGATACCCAGACTAATCAGCCCCAGCATTTT
CASSLDTQTNQPQHF
>.|TRBJ2-7|15|.|TRBV9
TGTGCCAGCAGCGTAGTGGCACTCTACTCCTACGAGCAGTACTTC
CASSVVALYSYEQYF
>.|TRBJ2-7|17|TRBD1|TRBV9
TGTGCCAGCAGCGTCGGGACAGGGCATGTTGGTGTCTACGAGCAGTACTTC
CASSVGTGHVGVYEQYF
>.|TRBJ2-1|12|.|TRBV18
TGTGCCAGCTCACCGGACAACCATGAGCAGTTCTTC
CASSPDNHEQFF
>.|TRBJ1-2|15|.|TRBV10-3
TGTGCCATCAGTGACGAGTTAGGGGGGCTTGATGGCTACACCTTC
CAISDELGGLDGYTF
>once|TRBJ1-1|13|.|TRBV29-1
TGCAGCGTGTCGGGGGCCTGGAACACTGAAGCTTTCTTT
CSVSGAWNTEAFF
>.|TRBJ2-5|11|.|TRBV27
TGTGCCAGCAGTTTTCATGAGACCCAGTACTTC
CASSFHETQYF